This T cell receptor (beta chain) was recovered during a study of blood T cell repertoires in COVID-19. Looking at the study overall: Samples came from the United States, Italy and Spain, spanning acute and convalescent COVID-19.

The repertoire was sequenced with immunoSEQ multiplex PCR; TCRdb's copy has only in-frame clones and lacks some. The sample includes 55,000 to 85,000 clones, 70% to 85% of them seen just once. This clone occurred a few times. The CDR3 sequence is 16 residues long. In germline, CDR1 is SEHNR, CDR2 FQNEAQ (reference sequence). Trimming took 0 bases from V and 5 from J, leaving 16 bases between them. This chain links TRBV7-9 with TRBJ2-5, with D perhaps TRBD2 (7 bases). The clonotype comes from a woman between 65 and 79 years old with acute or convalescent COVID-19. The sample comprised peripheral blood. This chain's CDR3 is CASSLAGGPAGETQYF. The CDR3 nucleotides read TGTGCCAGCAGCTTAGCGGGGGGGCCCGCTGGGGAGACCCAGTACTTC.